This is a list of T cell receptor beta chains from one sample in a study of blood T cell repertoires in COVID-19. The assay was immunoSEQ multiplex PCR, and TCRdb's table has in-frame clones only and misses some. The repertoire holds about 190,000 clones, with around 80% as singletons. The specimen sequenced was peripheral blood. The receptors were gathered from a woman aged 50 to 60 with acute or convalescent COVID-19. CDR3s include the opening cysteine and the closing phenylalanine or tryptophan. The order of the fields is CDR3 protein, clone size, V gene, J gene. The listing skips clone size in some rows; elsewhere it reads once, few, many or a size class.

CDR3: CASSWGETGEQYF; size: .; V: TRBV11-3; J: TRBJ2-7
CDR3: CASSQEQGRTGELFF; size: .; V: TRBV4-1; J: TRBJ2-2
CDR3: CASTRTGAKYF; size: .; V: TRBV6-5; J: TRBJ2-7
CDR3: CASSPGQGTSPLHF; size: .; V: TRBV3-1/TRBV3-2; J: TRBJ1-6
CDR3: CASSYVRGGPRSTEAFF; size: once; V: TRBV6-2/TRBV6-3; J: TRBJ1-1
CDR3: CATEGGSDEQFF; size: .; V: TRBV10-3; J: TRBJ2-1
CDR3: CASSESGGTPYEQYF; size: .; V: TRBV10-2; J: TRBJ2-7
CDR3: CASSLDRGYEQFF; size: .; V: TRBV4-3; J: TRBJ2-1
CDR3: CASSLGPVVFEQYF; size: .; V: TRBV13; J: TRBJ2-7
CDR3: CASSYTQRGNTIYF; size: few; V: TRBV7-2; J: TRBJ1-3
CDR3: CASSLAGMSYEQYF; size: .; V: TRBV5-4; J: TRBJ2-7
CDR3: CASSYSGQRNQPQHF; size: .; V: TRBV6-2/TRBV6-3; J: TRBJ1-5
CDR3: CASSFGTGGQPQHF; size: .; V: TRBV7-2; J: TRBJ1-5
CDR3: CASSRGTEAFF; size: .; V: TRBV28; J: TRBJ1-1
CDR3: CASSREGRTDTQYF; size: once; V: TRBV7-9; J: TRBJ2-3
CDR3: CASRLPGLANTGELFF; size: .; V: TRBV27; J: TRBJ2-2
CDR3: CASSLRTSGQLSYNEQFF; size: .; V: TRBV5-6; J: TRBJ2-1
CDR3: CASSQERVLNAHGSQYF; size: .; V: TRBV14; J: TRBJ2-3
CDR3: CASSEGWGQTYGYTF; size: .; V: TRBV6-1; J: TRBJ1-2
CDR3: CASSLGSGSFNEQFF; size: .; V: TRBV11-3; J: TRBJ2-1
CDR3: CASSQGGWERFF; size: .; V: TRBV3-1/TRBV3-2; J: TRBJ2-1
CDR3: CASSVPGRDMGYGYTF; size: .; V: TRBV6-1; J: TRBJ1-2